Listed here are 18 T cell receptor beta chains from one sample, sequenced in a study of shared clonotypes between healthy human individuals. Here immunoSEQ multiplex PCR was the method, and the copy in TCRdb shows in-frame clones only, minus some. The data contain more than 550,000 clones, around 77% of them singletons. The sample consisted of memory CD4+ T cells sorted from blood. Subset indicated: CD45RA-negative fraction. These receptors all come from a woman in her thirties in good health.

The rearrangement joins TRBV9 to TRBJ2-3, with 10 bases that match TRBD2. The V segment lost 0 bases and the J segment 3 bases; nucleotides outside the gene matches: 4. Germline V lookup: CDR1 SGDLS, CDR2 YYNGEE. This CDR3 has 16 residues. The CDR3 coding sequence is TGTGCCAGCAGCGTAGGGAGCGGGAGGGAAACAGATACGCAGTATTTT. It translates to CASSVGSGRETDTQYF.

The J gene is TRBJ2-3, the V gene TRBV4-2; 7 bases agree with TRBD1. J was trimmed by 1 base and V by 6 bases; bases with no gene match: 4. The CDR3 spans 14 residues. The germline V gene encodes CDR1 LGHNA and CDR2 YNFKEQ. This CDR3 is CASSWTGGTDTQYF. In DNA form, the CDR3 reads TGTGCCAGCAGTTGGACAGGAGGCACAGATACGCAGTATTTT.

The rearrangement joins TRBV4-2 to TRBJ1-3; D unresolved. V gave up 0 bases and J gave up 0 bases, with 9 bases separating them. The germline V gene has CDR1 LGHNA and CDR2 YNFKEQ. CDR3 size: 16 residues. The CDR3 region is CASSQEAWGSGNTIYF. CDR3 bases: TGTGCCAGCAGCCAAGAGGCGTGGGGCTCTGGAAACACCATATATTTT.

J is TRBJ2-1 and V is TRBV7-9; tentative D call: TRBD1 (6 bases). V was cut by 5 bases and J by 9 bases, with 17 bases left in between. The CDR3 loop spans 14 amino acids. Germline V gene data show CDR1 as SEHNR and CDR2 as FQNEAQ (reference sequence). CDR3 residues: CASSLHSGDGEQFF. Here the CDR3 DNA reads TGTGCCAGCAGCCTTCATTCAGGGGACGGTGAGCAGTTCTTC.

The CDR3 protein is CASSVGRADTQYF. CDR3 nucleotide sequence: TGTGCCAGCAGTGTGGGCAGGGCAGATACGCAGTATTTT. The genes are TRBV6-1 and TRBJ2-3, with D possibly matching TRBD1 (5 bases). CDR1 and CDR2 (germline): MNHNS, SASEGT. CDR3 length equals 13 residues. Trimming left V 4 bases short and J 4 bases short, with 9 bases between.

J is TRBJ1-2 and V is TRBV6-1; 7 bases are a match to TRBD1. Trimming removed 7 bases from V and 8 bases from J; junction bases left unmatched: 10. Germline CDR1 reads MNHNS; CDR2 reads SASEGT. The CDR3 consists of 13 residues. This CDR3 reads CASTTGTDTGYTF. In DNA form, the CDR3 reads TGTGCCAGCACCACCGGGACAGACACCGGCTACACCTTC.

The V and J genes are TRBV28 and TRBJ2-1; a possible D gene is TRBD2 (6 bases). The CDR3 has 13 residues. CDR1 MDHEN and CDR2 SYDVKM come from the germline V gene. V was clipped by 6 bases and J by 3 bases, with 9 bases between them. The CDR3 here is CASRVADYNEQFF. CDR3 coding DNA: TGTGCCAGCAGGGTAGCGGACTACAATGAGCAGTTCTTC.

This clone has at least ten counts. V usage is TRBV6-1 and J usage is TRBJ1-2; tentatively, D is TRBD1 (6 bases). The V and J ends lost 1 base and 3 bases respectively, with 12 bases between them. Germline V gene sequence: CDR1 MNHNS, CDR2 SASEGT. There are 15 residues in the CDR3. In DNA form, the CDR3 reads TGTGCCAGCAGTGAAGTGGGGGCATTCGACTATGGCTACACCTTC. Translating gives CASSEVGAFDYGYTF.

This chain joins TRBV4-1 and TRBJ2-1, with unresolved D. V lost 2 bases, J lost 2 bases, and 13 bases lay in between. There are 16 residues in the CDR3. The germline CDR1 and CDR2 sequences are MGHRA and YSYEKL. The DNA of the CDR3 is TGCGCCAGCAGCCAATCCGAGGCGGATACCTACAATGAGCAGTTCTTC. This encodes CASSQSEADTYNEQFF.

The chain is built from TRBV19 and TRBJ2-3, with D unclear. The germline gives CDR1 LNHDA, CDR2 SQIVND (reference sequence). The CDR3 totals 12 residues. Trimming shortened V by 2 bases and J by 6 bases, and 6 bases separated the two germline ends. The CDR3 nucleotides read TGTGCCAGTAGTATAACCATGGATACGCAGTATTTT. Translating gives CASSITMDTQYF.

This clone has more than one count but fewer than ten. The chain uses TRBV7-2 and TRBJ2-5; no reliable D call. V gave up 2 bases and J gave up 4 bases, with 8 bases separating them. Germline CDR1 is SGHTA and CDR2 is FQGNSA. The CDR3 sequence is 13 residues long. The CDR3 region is CASSLFETETQYF. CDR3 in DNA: TGTGCCAGCAGCTTATTCGAGACAGAGACCCAGTACTTC.

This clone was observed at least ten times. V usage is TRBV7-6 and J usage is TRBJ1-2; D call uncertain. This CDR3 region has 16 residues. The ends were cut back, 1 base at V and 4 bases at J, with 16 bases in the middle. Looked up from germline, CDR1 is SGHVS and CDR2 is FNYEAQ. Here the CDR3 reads CASSLGTPGSTYGYTF. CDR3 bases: TGTGCCAGCAGCTTAGGTACGCCGGGGTCCACCTATGGCTACACCTTC.

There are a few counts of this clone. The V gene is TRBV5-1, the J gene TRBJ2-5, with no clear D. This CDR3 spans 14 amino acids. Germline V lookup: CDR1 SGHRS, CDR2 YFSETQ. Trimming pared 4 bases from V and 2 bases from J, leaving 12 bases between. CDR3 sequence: CASSIGRDQETQYF. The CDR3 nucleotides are TGCGCCAGCAGCATTGGACGAGATCAAGAGACCCAGTACTTC.

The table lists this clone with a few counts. The CDR3 sequence: CASSDSVPGPGNTIYF. The CDR3 nucleotides are TGTGCCAGCAGTGACTCAGTCCCGGGTCCTGGAAACACCATATATTTT. The chain has TRBV6-4 and TRBJ1-3, with D unresolved. Trimming pared 0 bases from V and 2 bases from J, leaving 11 bases between. Germline V gene sequence: CDR1 MRHNA, CDR2 SNTAGT. This CDR3 region has 16 residues.

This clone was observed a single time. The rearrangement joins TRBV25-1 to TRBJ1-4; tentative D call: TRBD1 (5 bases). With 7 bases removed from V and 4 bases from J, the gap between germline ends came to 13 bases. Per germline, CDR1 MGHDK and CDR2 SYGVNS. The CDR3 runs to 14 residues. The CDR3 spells CASTDDSYNEKLFF. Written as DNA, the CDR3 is TGTGCCAGCACCGACGACAGCTATAATGAAAAACTGTTTTTT.

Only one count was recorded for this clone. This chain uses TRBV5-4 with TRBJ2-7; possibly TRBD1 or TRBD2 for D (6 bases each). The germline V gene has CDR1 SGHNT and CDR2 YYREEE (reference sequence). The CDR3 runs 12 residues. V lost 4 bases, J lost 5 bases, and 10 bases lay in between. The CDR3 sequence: CASSQRGDEQYF. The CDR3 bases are TGTGCCAGCAGCCAGAGGGGGGACGAGCAGTACTTC.

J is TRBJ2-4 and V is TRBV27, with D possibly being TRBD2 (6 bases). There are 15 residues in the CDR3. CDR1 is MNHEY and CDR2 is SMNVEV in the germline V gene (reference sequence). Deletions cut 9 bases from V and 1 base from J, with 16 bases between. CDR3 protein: CASSDYGGAKNIQYF. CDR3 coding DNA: TGTGCCAGTTCGGACTACGGTGGGGCCAAAAACATTCAGTACTTC.

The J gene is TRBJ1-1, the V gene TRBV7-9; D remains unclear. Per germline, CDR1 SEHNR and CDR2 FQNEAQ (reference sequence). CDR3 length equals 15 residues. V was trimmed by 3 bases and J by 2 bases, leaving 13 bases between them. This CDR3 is CASSLSPGINTEAFF. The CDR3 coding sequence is TGTGCCAGCAGCTTGAGTCCGGGGATAAACACTGAAGCTTTCTTT.